The 5 T cell receptor beta chains given below trace back to one sample, sequenced in a study of T cells in tumors after PD-1 blockade. Generated by immunoSEQ multiplex PCR, the TCRdb table keeps only in-frame clones and is missing some. The data show 32,000 or so clones, 78% seen once. Sequenced material: PBMCs, taken before anti-PD-1 treatment. The receptor set was obtained from a human donor with basal cell carcinoma.

This chain connects TRBV10-3 to TRBJ1-2; 12 bases fit TRBD1. Germline V gene sequence: CDR1 ENHRY, CDR2 SYGVKD. Losses at the gene ends were 7 bases for V and 5 bases for J; bases not matched to a gene: 5. The CDR3 runs to 14 residues. The CDR3 protein is CAITGTGGLYGYTF. CDR3 coding DNA: TGTGCCATCACCGGGACAGGGGGCTTGTATGGCTACACCTTC.

This clone was counted between two and nine times. This rearrangement joins TRBV29-1 to TRBJ1-1; TRBD1 might be the D (5 bases). The CDR3 runs 14 residues. Germline loops: CDR1 SQVTM, CDR2 ANQGSEA. The V end was cut by 6 bases, the J end by 6 bases, with 20 bases between. The CDR3 DNA follows: TGCAGCGTCGCCGGGGGGGGGTCAGTGGCTGAAGCTTTCTTT. Its protein is CSVAGGGSVAEAFF.

J is TRBJ1-2 and V is TRBV30; a possible D gene is TRBD1 (5 bases). V lost 0 bases, J lost 5 bases, and 10 bases lay in between. The CDR3 consists of 13 residues. Germline V gene data show CDR1 as GTSNPN and CDR2 as SVGIG (reference sequence). The CDR3 nucleotides are TGTGCCTGGAGTGTCCCGGCAGGGTATGGCTACACCTTC. It specifies CAWSVPAGYGYTF. The full variable domain, its missing parts supplied by reference TRBV30 and TRBJ1-2, is SQTIHQWPATLVQPVGSPLSLECTVEGTSNPNLYWYRQAAGRGLQLLFYSVGIGQISSEVPQNLSASRPQDRQFILSSKKLLLSDSGFYLCAWSVPAGYGYTFGSGTRLTVV.

The V gene is TRBV2, the J gene TRBJ2-7, with 12 bases lining up with TRBD2. CDR3 length equals 15 residues. Germline CDR1 SNHLY, CDR2 FYNNEI. Losses at the gene ends were 6 bases for V and 3 bases for J; bases not matched to a gene: 6. CDR3 region: CASRYGTSGLYEQYF. The CDR3 nucleotides read TGTGCCAGCAGGTACGGGACTAGCGGGCTCTACGAGCAGTACTTC.

The chain employs TRBV30 and TRBJ1-2, with a tentative D call TRBD1 (5 bases). There are 16 residues in the CDR3. Looked up from germline, CDR1 is GTSNPN and CDR2 is SVGIG (reference sequence). CDR3 residues: CACSPPRTGPPYGYTF. The CDR3 DNA follows: TGTGCTTGCTCCCCCCCGAGGACGGGGCCCCCTTATGGCTACACCTTC.